These 17 T cell receptor beta chains share one sample of origin, sequenced in a study of blood T cell repertoires in COVID-19. TCRdb's table, derived via immunoSEQ multiplex PCR, lists solely in-frame clones and lacks some. This sample has around 100,000 clones; 85% to 90% occur once, and the top ten carry under 3%. Sequenced: peripheral blood. The receptors stem from a man in his fifties or sixties with active or convalescent COVID-19.

The chain uses TRBV20-1 and TRBJ2-4; 9 bases map to TRBD2. Per the germline V gene, CDR1 is DFQATT and CDR2 is SNEGSKA (reference sequence). V dropped 3 bases and J dropped 7; count of bases not matched to a gene: 10. The CDR3 is 15 amino acids. The CDR3 DNA reads TGCAGTGCTAGTAGCATAGCGGGGGACCCGAACATTCAGTACTTC. Translation gives CSASSIAGDPNIQYF.

This chain links TRBV13 with TRBJ1-1; tentatively, D is TRBD1 (6 bases). Trimming shortened V by 7 bases and J by 5 bases, and 14 bases separated the two germline ends. The germline gives CDR1 PRHDT, CDR2 FYEKMQ (reference sequence). This CDR3 comprises 13 residues. Here the CDR3 DNA reads TGTGCCAGCACCTACAGGGATCGGACTGAAGCTTTCTTT. Residues: CASTYRDRTEAFF.

V gene TRBV4-1 combines with J gene TRBJ1-3, with a weak D call TRBD1 (6 bases). Per germline, CDR1 MGHRA and CDR2 YSYEKL. With 2 bases removed from V and 1 base from J, the gap between germline ends came to 15 bases. This CDR3 comprises 17 residues. The CDR3 nucleotides are TGCGCCAGCAGCCAATCGTCCGCGGGGGCGTCTGGAAACACCATATATTTT. Translation gives CASSQSSAGASGNTIYF.

J is TRBJ1-4 and V is TRBV11-2, with D hard to call. Looked up from germline, CDR1 is SGHAT and CDR2 is FQNNGV. V gave up 7 bases and J gave up 4 bases, with 4 bases separating them. This CDR3 region has 11 residues. CDR3 nucleotides: TGTGCCAGCAAGAGTAATGAAAAACTGTTTTTT. This gives the protein CASKSNEKLFF.

The chain is built from TRBV10-2 and TRBJ2-7; D is possibly TRBD1 (5 bases). Germline assignment: CDR1 WSHSY and CDR2 SAAADI. V lost 6 bases and J 6 bases, leaving 12 bases between the germline ends. The CDR3 contains 12 residues. The CDR3 sequence is CASSEGAVEQYV. The CDR3, as DNA: TGCGCCAGCAGCGAAGGGGCGGTCGAGCAGTACGTC.

This chain joins TRBV3-1 (or the pseudogene TRBV3-2) and TRBJ2-1; 7 nucleotides line up with TRBD2. Per germline, CDR1 LGHDT and CDR2 YNNKEL (reference sequence). J was trimmed by 7 bases and V by 4 bases; bases with no gene match: 10. The CDR3 runs 15 residues. The CDR3 region has the DNA TGTGCCAGCAGCCCCCCGGGACTAAGTAGGAATGAGCAGTTCTTC. This sequence encodes CASSPPGLSRNEQFF.

This chain joins TRBV9 and TRBJ1-2; 7 bases line up with TRBD1. Germline lookup yields CDR1 SGDLS and CDR2 YYNGEE. The CDR3 is 14 amino acids. The junction had 6 bases not matched to a gene; V was cut back by 4 bases and J by 3 bases. The CDR3: CASSTSGTDYGYTF. The CDR3 DNA reads TGTGCCAGCAGCACCTCCGGGACAGACTATGGCTACACCTTC.

The rearrangement uses TRBV15 and TRBJ2-5; 12 nucleotides agree with TRBD2. Germline values: CDR1 LNHNV, CDR2 YYDKDF (reference sequence). There are 17 residues in the CDR3. The V gene end was trimmed by 3 bases and the J gene end by 4 bases; junction bases not matched to a gene: 9. CDR3 nucleotide sequence: TGTGCCACCAGCAGTATCACGGGACTAGCGGGCTTAGAGACCCAGTACTTC. Protein product: CATSSITGLAGLETQYF.

This clone was seen a few times. The chain uses TRBV11-2 and TRBJ1-2, with D possibly TRBD1 on 5 matching bases. V gave up 2 bases and J gave up 3 bases, with 7 bases separating them. CDR1 SGHAT and CDR2 FQNNGV come from the germline V gene. The CDR3 is 13 residues long. The CDR3 DNA reads TGTGCCAGCAGCTTACAGGGTTACTATGGCTACACCTTC. As protein: CASSLQGYYGYTF. The full variable domain, rest sourced from reference TRBV11-2 and TRBJ1-2, is EAGVAQSPRYKIIEKRQSVAFWCNPISGHATLYWYQQILGQGPKLLIQFQNNGVVDDSQLPKDRFSAERLKGVDSTLKIQPAKLEDSAVYLCASSLQGYYGYTFGSGTRLTVV.

This sequence joins TRBV23-1 and TRBJ1-5; possible D gene TRBD1, 5 bases. TRBV23-1 belongs to the ORF category, with a function that is uncertain. This CDR3 spans 11 amino acids. V was pared by 7 bases and J by 6 bases, with 7 bases between. CDR3 residues: CASIGGQPQHF. For the CDR3, the DNA is TGCGCCAGCATCGGGGGTCAGCCCCAGCATTTT.

This clone was observed a handful of times. The V and J genes are TRBV14 and TRBJ2-1; 9 positions match TRBD1. The CDR3 has 16 residues. V was pared by 0 bases and J by 3 bases, with 3 bases of the junction left unmatched. Germline CDR1 and CDR2: SGHDN and FVKESK. CDR3 coding DNA: TGTGCCAGCAGCCAAGAGGGACAGGGAATCTACAATGAGCAGTTCTTC. Its protein is CASSQEGQGIYNEQFF.

The CDR3 nucleotides read TGCAGTGCTAGAGACGGTTACGAGCAGTACTTC. Its translation: CSARDGYEQYF. V gene TRBV20-1 combines with J gene TRBJ2-7; D is unclear. Germline V CDR1 and CDR2: DFQATT, SNEGSKA (reference sequence). The CDR3 covers 11 residues. V shed 0 bases and J shed 4 bases, with 4 bases lying between them.

V and J are TRBV29-1 and TRBJ2-5; the D gene is possibly TRBD1 (6 bases). V was cut by 6 bases and J by 4 bases, with 6 bases left in between. The CDR3 covers 10 residues. The germline V gene encodes CDR1 SQVTM and CDR2 ANQGSEA. The DNA for the CDR3 is TGCAGCGTGGGGGCAGAGACCCAGTACTTC. Translation: CSVGAETQYF.

The J gene is TRBJ1-2, the V gene TRBV19, with D uncertain. This CDR3 is 12 amino acids long. Trimming removed 6 bases from V and 6 bases from J, with 11 bases in between. The germline V gene encodes CDR1 LNHDA and CDR2 SQIVND (reference sequence). The CDR3 coding sequence is TGTGCCAGTAGATTTAGTCGGGATGGCTACACCTTC. Translation: CASRFSRDGYTF.

The chain couples TRBV19 to TRBJ1-5, with TRBD1 matching 7 bases. Germline CDR1 is LNHDA and CDR2 is SQIVND (reference sequence). The CDR3 sequence is 14 residues long. V shed 6 bases and J 2 bases; nucleotides not matched to a gene: 4. The CDR3 DNA reads as TGTGCCAGTAGATCTGGACAGGGCAATCAGCCCCAGCATTTT. It specifies CASRSGQGNQPQHF.

The chain is built from TRBV7-2 and TRBJ2-7, with 7 positions matching TRBD1. CDR3 size: 14 residues. The trim removed 5 bases at V and 4 bases at J, leaving 8 bases unmatched. CDR1 and CDR2 from the germline V gene are SGHTA and FQGNSA. The CDR3 here is CASSVQGLVYEQYF. CDR3 DNA: TGTGCCAGCAGCGTACAGGGGTTGGTTTACGAGCAGTACTTC.

The chain links TRBV9 to TRBJ2-3; 7 bases are shared with TRBD2. Germline CDR1 SGDLS, CDR2 YYNGEE. The CDR3 runs 18 residues. V was pared by 0 bases and J by 0 bases, with 10 bases of the junction left unmatched. The CDR3 protein is CASSVAPRLAGSTDTQYF. DNA for the CDR3: TGTGCCAGCAGCGTAGCTCCGCGACTAGCCGGAAGCACAGATACGCAGTATTTT.